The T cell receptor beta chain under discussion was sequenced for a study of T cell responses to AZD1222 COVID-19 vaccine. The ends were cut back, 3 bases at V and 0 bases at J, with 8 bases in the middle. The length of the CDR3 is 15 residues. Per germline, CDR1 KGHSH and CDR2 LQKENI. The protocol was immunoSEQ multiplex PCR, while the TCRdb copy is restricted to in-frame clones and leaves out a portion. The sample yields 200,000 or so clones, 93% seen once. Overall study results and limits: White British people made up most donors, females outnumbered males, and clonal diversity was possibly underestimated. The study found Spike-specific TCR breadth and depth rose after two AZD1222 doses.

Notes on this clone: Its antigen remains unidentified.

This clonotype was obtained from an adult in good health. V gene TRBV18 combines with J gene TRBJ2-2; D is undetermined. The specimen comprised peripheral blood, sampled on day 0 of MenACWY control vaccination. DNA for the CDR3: TGTGCCAGCTCACCCCGGAGAGCGAACACCGGGGAGCTGTTTTTT. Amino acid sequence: CASSPRRANTGELFF.